Listed below are T cell receptor beta chains from one sample, sequenced in a study of T cell responses to AZD1222 COVID-19 vaccine. Assay used: immunoSEQ multiplex PCR; TCRdb lists only in-frame clones, some missing. The sample records around 99,000 clones, 70% to 90% being singletons. This specimen was peripheral blood, taken on day 0 of AZD1222 vaccination. These receptors were collected from an adult in good health. Each CDR3 is given with its conserved first and last residue. A D gene is named only where the DNA matches it firmly. A clone size is listed for some rows: how often the clone was seen (once, few, many), or a class if it is expanded.

TRBJ1-1,TRBV29-1,TRBD1,once,TGCAGCGTCGGACAGGGGGCGTTAACTGAAGCTTTCTTT,CSVGQGALTEAFF
TRBJ2-2,TRBV9,TRBD2,-,TGTGCCAGCAGCGTAGGAGGGAGGGGAAACCTCGGGGAGCTGTTTTTT,CASSVGGRGNLGELFF
TRBJ2-1,TRBV5-4,-,once,TGTGCCAGCAGCTTGACCAAACCCGGGGTAACCTACAATGAGCAGTTCTTC,CASSLTKPGVTYNEQFF
TRBJ2-2,TRBV20-1,-,-,TGCAGTGCTAGTTATCCGGGGACCGGGGAGCTGTTTTTT,CSASYPGTGELFF
TRBJ1-2,TRBV2,-,-,TGTGCCAGCAGTGTCCTACTCTTGGGGGCCTATGGCTACACCTTC,CASSVLLLGAYGYTF
TRBJ2-3,TRBV6-1,-,-,TGTGCCAGCAGTGAAGCGGGCAGGGGACGCTCGGGGCAGTATTTT,CASSEAGRGRSGQYF
TRBJ2-2,TRBV15,-,-,TGTGCCACCAGTGGAACTCGAACCGGGGAGCTGTTTTTT,CATSGTRTGELFF
TRBJ2-7,TRBV4-3,-,few,TGCGCCAGCAGCCCGGGACCTTACTACGAGCAGTACTTC,CASSPGPYYEQYF
TRBJ1-2,TRBV6-5,-,-,TGTGCCAGCAGTTGGGGAGGGGCCGACGACTACACCTTC,CASSWGGADDYTF
TRBJ1-1,TRBV6-2/TRBV6-3,-,-,TGTGCCAGCAGTTACTCGGGCAGGGGCATGAACACTGAAGCTTTCTTT,CASSYSGRGMNTEAFF
TRBJ1-6,TRBV5-1,TRBD1,-,TGCGCCAGCAGCTTGGGGGGCCTCGGACAGGGGCTTAATTCACCCCTCCACTTT,CASSLGGLGQGLNSPLHF
TRBJ1-1,TRBV6-2/TRBV6-3,TRBD1,-,TGTGCCAGCAGTGCCCCCGACAGGGAAACTGGGAGCACTGAAGCTTTCTTT,CASSAPDRETGSTEAFF
TRBJ2-1,TRBV5-6,TRBD2,-,TGTGCCAGCAGCTTGGGACTAGCGGGTTACTACAATGAGCAGTTCTTC,CASSLGLAGYYNEQFF
TRBJ1-3,TRBV6-5,TRBD1,-,TGTGCCAGCAGCCGAGCCGGGACAGGAGGAAACACCATATATTTT,CASSRAGTGGNTIYF
TRBJ2-2,TRBV7-2,TRBD1,-,TGTGCCAGCAGCTTATCTATTGGGACAGGGAAGACCGGGGAGCTGTTTTTT,CASSLSIGTGKTGELFF
TRBJ1-1,TRBV9,-,-,TGTGCCAGCAGCTCCGGACGGGGGCCTGGAAACACTGAAGCTTTCTTT,CASSSGRGPGNTEAFF
TRBJ2-5,TRBV28,-,-,TGTGCCAGCAGTTTTCAGCTAGGGGGGGTGGGAGAGACCCAGTACTTC,CASSFQLGGVGETQYF